The T cell receptor beta chain described here comes from a study of CDR3 diversity in severe acne. One entry per CDR3 protein, called by TCRdb with MiXCR from the PCR reads. The table has under 100,000 distinct CDR3 sequences, about 48% seen once; the top ten hold 10%. The CDR3 loop spans 16 amino acids. Trimming pared 5 bases from V and 0 bases from J, leaving 14 bases between. The germline CDR1 and CDR2 sequences are MGHRA and YSYEKL. The source material was blood. This clonotype originated in a male donor in good health, serving as a control. The chain carries TRBV4-1 and TRBJ1-3; tentatively, D is TRBD1 (5 bases). CDR3 bases: TGCGCCAGCAGCAGGGGCAGCGCCGTCTCTGGAAACACCATATATTTT. It specifies CASSRGSAVSGNTIYF.